This TCR beta chain was observed in a study of sequential checkpoint blockade in melanoma. Overall study context: Arm A got nivolumab then ipilimumab; arm B the reverse, 1:1. Both treatment sequences were followed by maintenance nivolumab.

The treatment: randomized to nivolumab then ipilimumab (arm A) or the reverse (arm B). Sorted cells were live CD3+CD8+, lacking CD19 and CD56, from PBMCs. Germline V gene sequence: CDR1 ENHRY, CDR2 SYGVKD. The CDR3 loop spans 13 amino acids. Trimming took off 3 bases at V and 6 bases at J, with 11 bases between the two ends. Profiled with immunoSEQ multiplex PCR; TCRdb holds only in-frame clones, not every one. The data hold about 21,000 clones, with 65% to 85% observed a single time. This chain links TRBV10-3 with TRBJ1-2, with D unclear. This sample comprised CD8+ T cells sorted from blood (inferred from file names), obtained from a patient given nivolumab and ipilimumab in sequence. This clonotype was obtained from a human donor with melanoma. DNA of the CDR3: TGTGCCATCAGTGATGGCGGCGGAGATGGCTACACCTTC. The encoded protein is CAISDGGGDGYTF.